Here is one T cell receptor beta chain with its context. What it recognizes is unknown. 13 Jbeta primers and 60 Vbeta primers were used for the PCR. TCRdb's table, derived via immunoSEQ multiplex PCR, lists solely in-frame clones and lacks some. The data contain about 240,000 clones, around 81% of them singletons. The source of the sample is a study of cytomegalovirus exposure and HLA in healthy donors. The CDR3 contains 14 residues. Germline V CDR1 and CDR2: SGDLS, YYNGEE. The J segment lost 8 bases and the V segment lost 4 bases, leaving 10 bases of the junction unmatched. Study-level findings and limits: Fewer N-insertions (relative to the roughly 730-donor mean) were reportedly seen in an Asian-associated ancestry cluster in a later analysis. Near-uniform donor sequencing depth was presumed by presence/absence analyses. Immune exposure information comprised only CMV serostatus. Cytomegalovirus status was reportedly diagnosed by the classifier with high specificity and sensitivity.

Sequenced sample: PBMCs. The chain is built from TRBV9 and TRBJ1-2; 8 bases match TRBD1. This TCR was sampled from a woman between 55 and 75 years old in good health and CMV-seropositive. For the CDR3, the DNA is TGTGCCAGCAGCTCCACCCAGGGGGCGCTCGGCTACACCTTC. Protein product: CASSSTQGALGYTF.